This T cell receptor (beta chain) stems from a study of shared clonotypes between healthy human individuals. Produced via immunoSEQ multiplex PCR; TCRdb's table is partial and in-frame only. Found here are 2 million to 3 million clones, more than 80% of them singletons; the top ten hold roughly 0.14%. This CDR3 region has 11 residues. With 5 bases removed from V and 8 bases from J, the gap between germline ends came to 7 bases. Germline V CDR1 and CDR2: MNHEY, SVGAGI. The sequence was obtained from a man between 18 and 35 years old in good health. The gene calls are TRBV6-5 and TRBJ2-1; possibly TRBD2 for D (6 bases). Sequences were obtained from naive CD4+ T cells sorted from blood. Noted subset: CD45RA+ positively selected. In DNA, the CDR3 is TGTGCCAGCAGTCCGGGGGATGAGCAGTTCTTC. Its protein is CASSPGDEQFF.